The 14 T cell receptor beta chains below come from one sample, sequenced in a study of T cell responses to AZD1222 COVID-19 vaccine (dated by TCRdb to the early 2020s). The receptor library was made with the immunoSEQ multiplex PCR assay. The immuneACCESS repertoire file appears here via TCRdb, limited to in-frame rearrangements. These files lack a portion of the clones; in checked studies, under half of the deficit traces to unresolved V genes, and the cause of the others is not known. In this sample the table shows around 160,000 clones, about 89% of which occur a single time. The ten top clones hold around 2.8% of the sample. Sample time point, as interpreted from the label and publication: baseline before first vaccination. In the paper's terms, the treatment or condition label means: meningococcal conjugate vaccine given as trial control. The source material was peripheral blood, sampled on day 0 of MenACWY control vaccination. The receptors shown here come from an adult in good health.

The CDR3 DNA follows: TGTGCCAGCAGCTTACTGGGACAAAACTATGGCTACACCTTC. Protein sequence: CASSLLGQNYGYTF. The chain employs TRBV7-2 and TRBJ1-2; D is perhaps TRBD1 (6 bases). Germline V gene sequence: CDR1 SGHTA, CDR2 FQGNSA. V lost 2 bases, J lost 2 bases, and 9 bases lay in between. The CDR3 loop spans 14 amino acids.

V is TRBV7-9 and J is TRBJ1-2, with D hard to call. The CDR3 is made up of 12 amino acids. Trimming took 1 base from V and 7 from J, leaving 7 bases between them. Germline V gene sequence: CDR1 SEHNR, CDR2 FQNEAQ (reference sequence). The CDR3 spells CASSLDGSGYTF. For the CDR3, the DNA is TGTGCCAGCAGCTTAGACGGGTCTGGCTACACCTTC.

This clone was detected only a few times. The rearrangement links TRBV2 to TRBJ1-5, with 7 bases lining up with TRBD1. CDR3 size: 15 residues. The ends lost 7 bases at V and 0 bases at J; junction bases unmatched: 6. Germline CDR1 is SNHLY and CDR2 is FYNNEI. The CDR3 region is CASTLDRVSNQPQHF. The DNA for the CDR3 is TGTGCCAGCACCCTCGACAGGGTTAGCAATCAGCCCCAGCATTTT.

The chain employs TRBV2 and TRBJ1-2; 7 bases fit TRBD1. From germline, CDR1 is SNHLY and CDR2 FYNNEI. CDR3 length equals 13 residues. The V and J ends lost 7 bases and 8 bases, in that order; junction bases with no gene match: 10. The CDR3 DNA follows: TGTGCCAGCATTTCCGACAGGGCTGGCGGCTACACCTTC. As protein: CASISDRAGGYTF.

The chain has TRBV20-1 and TRBJ2-1; D is unclear. Trimming removed 7 bases at V and 8 bases at J, with 12 bases between. This CDR3 has 11 amino acids. Germline V lookup: CDR1 DFQATT, CDR2 SNEGSKA (reference sequence). The CDR3 protein is CSVSRLDEQFF. In nucleotides, the CDR3 is TGCAGTGTAAGTAGGCTAGATGAGCAGTTCTTC.

The chain is built from TRBV5-1 and TRBJ2-7; D tentatively reads TRBD1 or TRBD2 (6 bases each). V dropped 0 bases and J dropped 1 base, with 14 bases sitting between them. CDR3 length equals 16 residues. The germline V gene encodes CDR1 SGHRS and CDR2 YFSETQ. The CDR3 reads CASSLDTGALSYEQYF. The CDR3 nucleotides are TGCGCCAGCAGCTTGGATACGGGGGCCCTATCCTACGAGCAGTACTTC.

DNA of the CDR3: TGTGCCAGCAGCGTCCGGGACAGAAATCAGCCCCAGCATTTT. Its protein product is CASSVRDRNQPQHF. This chain connects TRBV2 to TRBJ1-5, with 7 bases identical to TRBD1. CDR1 and CDR2 from the germline V gene are SNHLY and FYNNEI. After removal of 6 bases from V and 4 bases from J, the junction contained 6 bases not matched to a gene. The CDR3 runs to 14 residues.

V and J are TRBV3-1 (or the pseudogene TRBV3-2) and TRBJ1-1; no clear D gene. Germline V lookup: CDR1 LGHDT, CDR2 YNNKEL (reference sequence). The CDR3 has 13 amino acids. With 0 bases removed from V and 8 bases from J, the gap between germline ends came to 10 bases. CDR3 DNA sequence: TGTGCCAGCAGCCAAGACGGGCGGCACGAAGCTTTCTTT. Its translation is CASSQDGRHEAFF.

The chain joins TRBV10-2 to TRBJ1-5; 7 positions match TRBD1. V was clipped by 2 bases and J by 2 bases; unmatched bases: 6. Germline V lookup: CDR1 WSHSY, CDR2 SAAADI. The CDR3 sequence is 16 residues long. The CDR3 nucleotides are TGCGCCAGCAGTGAGGAACAGGGGATAGGCAATCAGCCCCAGCATTTT. Its protein product is CASSEEQGIGNQPQHF.

V gene TRBV6-1 combines with J gene TRBJ2-1; TRBD2 matches 9 bases. Germline CDR1 MNHNS, CDR2 SASEGT. Losses at the gene ends were 3 bases for V and 14 bases for J; bases not matched to a gene: 11. The CDR3 runs 14 residues. In DNA, the CDR3 is TGTGCCAGCAGTGACCAGCCAGGGACTAGCTGGGAGTTCTTC. This translates into CASSDQPGTSWEFF.

The chain employs TRBV9 and TRBJ1-2; 9 bases agree with TRBD1. Germline V lookup: CDR1 SGDLS, CDR2 YYNGEE. Trimming at V came to 4 bases and at J to 6 bases, leaving 10 bases not matched to a gene. This CDR3 is built from 15 residues. The CDR3 reads CASSPRDRDWDGYTF. DNA of the CDR3: TGTGCCAGCAGCCCCCGGGACAGGGATTGGGATGGCTACACCTTC.

V gene TRBV5-1 combines with J gene TRBJ2-7; possibly TRBD1 for D (6 bases). Germline CDR1 reads SGHRS; CDR2 reads YFSETQ. The CDR3 sequence is 14 residues long. V lost 0 bases to trimming and J lost 6 bases, with 13 bases between them. The DNA for the CDR3 is TGCGCCAGCAGCTTGGGGGCTTCAGGGGCCGAGCAGTACTTC. Translation gives CASSLGASGAEQYF. Combining the CDR3 with reference TRBV5-1 and TRBJ2-7 gives the whole variable domain KAGVTQTPRYLIKTRGQQVTLSCSPISGHRSVSWYQQTPGQGLQFLFEYFSETQRNKGNFPGRFSGRQFSNSRSEMNVSTLELGDSALYLCASSLGASGAEQYFGPGTRLTVT.

The gene calls are TRBV24-1 and TRBJ1-5; TRBD1 might be the D (5 bases). Germline assignment: CDR1 KGHDR and CDR2 SFDVKD. V lost 3 bases and J lost 2, with 10 bases in between. This CDR3 region has 15 residues. CDR3 in amino acids: CATSDGGYGNQPQHF. CDR3 DNA sequence: TGTGCCACCAGTGATGGGGGGTATGGCAATCAGCCCCAGCATTTT.

There are a few counts of this clone. The rearrangement uses TRBV12-3 or TRBV12-4 and TRBJ1-1; no clear D. The CDR3 loop spans 12 amino acids. V was pared by 5 bases and J by 5 bases, with 9 bases between. The CDR3 DNA reads as TGTGCCAGCAGTCCTGAGTTGACTGAAGCTTTCTTT. Translating it yields CASSPELTEAFF.